These 8 T cell receptor beta chains were sequenced from one sample in a study of blood T cells in healthy people across ages. The use of a sample-barcoded 5' primer and a J-beta primer mix characterized a second PCR of roughly 6 to 11 cycles. TCRdb reprocessed the 5' RACE reads with MiXCR, giving one entry per CDR3 protein. The table shows some 640,000 distinct CDR3 sequences, with roughly 31% occurring only once. Material: blood. The source is a woman of 80 years or more in good health.

In its sample, this clonotype was seen a few times. V and J are TRBV4-3 and TRBJ1-3; perhaps TRBD1 as D (5 bases). V was clipped by 0 bases and J by 4 bases, with 16 bases between them. The CDR3 length is 17 residues. The germline V gene encodes CDR1 LGHNA and CDR2 YSLEER. DNA of the CDR3: TGCGCCAGCAGCCAAGATACCGGCCGCAGGGAGGGAAACACCATATATTTT. Residues: CASSQDTGRREGNTIYF.

This clonotype was found many times. V gene TRBV7-2 combines with J gene TRBJ2-7; 12 nucleotides match TRBD1. Germline V gene data show CDR1 as SGHTA and CDR2 as FQGNSA. V gave up 4 bases and J gave up 2 bases; unmatched junction bases: 0. The CDR3 sequence is 14 residues long. CDR3 coding DNA: TGTGCCAGCAGCTGGGACAGGGGGCCCTACGAGCAGTACTTC. It is translated as CASSWDRGPYEQYF.

This chain joins TRBV7-9 and TRBJ1-5, with a weak D call TRBD1 (5 bases). V lost 1 base and J lost 1, with 20 bases in between. The CDR3 is made up of 19 amino acids. Germline V gives CDR1 SEHNR, CDR2 FQNEAQ (reference sequence). The CDR3 loop is CASSLGAGGDVQSNQPQHF. CDR3 DNA: TGTGCCAGCAGCTTAGGCGCGGGGGGGGACGTACAGAGCAATCAGCCCCAGCATTTT.

As to this clonotype: This could be a read error, since a much larger clone is one nucleotide away. The genes are TRBV2 and TRBJ2-4; tentative D call: TRBD1 (6 bases). The J call may be in error: the DNA end matches TRBJ2-7 better. The CDR3 consists of 14 residues. CDR1 and CDR2 (germline): SNHLY, FYNNEI. CDR3 sequence: CASRGGGTGFEQYF. DNA for the CDR3: TGTGCCAGCAGGGGTGGGGGCACCGGTTTCGAGCAGTACTTC.

This clonotype was seen ten or more times. V and J are TRBV5-1 and TRBJ2-3; the match to TRBD2 covers 15 bases. V shed 4 bases, J shed 5 bases, and the junction held 8 bases outside the gene matches. The CDR3 totals 17 residues. Germline V gene lookup returns CDR1 SGHRS and CDR2 YFSETQ. CDR3 amino acids: CASSLGLAGGRKDTQYF. In DNA form, the CDR3 reads TGCGCCAGCAGCCTCGGACTAGCGGGGGGGCGCAAAGATACGCAGTATTTT.

In this sample, this clonotype turned up a few times. A much larger clone sits a single nucleotide away, making a read error possible. In DNA, the CDR3 is TGTGCCAGCAGCCTCGGGATTCGCTATGGCTACACCTTC. Its translation is CASSLGIRYGYTF. This chain links TRBV6-2 or TRBV6-3 with TRBJ1-2; no definite D call. The germline V gene has CDR1 MNHEY and CDR2 SVGEGT. The CDR3 sequence is 13 residues long. The V end was cut by 6 bases, the J end by 4 bases, with 12 bases between.

Only a few counts were recorded for this clonotype. The chain combines TRBV11-3 with TRBJ1-1, with unresolved D. The V and J ends lost 5 bases and 0 bases respectively, with 7 bases between them. The CDR3 totals 13 residues. Germline V gives CDR1 SGHNT, CDR2 YENEEA. CDR3 bases: TGTGCCAGCAGCGAAGGCCTGAACACTGAAGCTTTCTTT. Amino acids: CASSEGLNTEAFF.

This clonotype was detected only a few times. This could be a read error, since a much larger clone is one nucleotide away. The chain combines TRBV12-3 or TRBV12-4 with TRBJ1-1, with TRBD1 as a possible D gene (5 bases). This CDR3 region has 14 residues. Trimming took off 5 bases at V and 4 bases at J, with 14 bases between the two ends. The CDR3 sequence is CASSLQGRRTEAFF. CDR3 bases: TGTGCCAGCAGTCTGCAGGGTAGGCGCACTGAAGCTTTCTTT.